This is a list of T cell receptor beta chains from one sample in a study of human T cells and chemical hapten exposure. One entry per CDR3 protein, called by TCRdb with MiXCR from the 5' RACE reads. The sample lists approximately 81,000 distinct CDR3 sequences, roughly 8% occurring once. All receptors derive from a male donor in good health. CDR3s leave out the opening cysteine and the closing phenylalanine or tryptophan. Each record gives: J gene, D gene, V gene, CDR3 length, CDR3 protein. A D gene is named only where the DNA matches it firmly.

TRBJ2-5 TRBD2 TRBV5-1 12 ASRAGERQETQY
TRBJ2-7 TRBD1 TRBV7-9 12 ASSLTGTAYEQY
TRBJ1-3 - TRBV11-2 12 ASSGQPFGNTIY
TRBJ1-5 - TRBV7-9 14 ASSLVASGIEQPQH
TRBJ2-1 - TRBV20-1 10 SARDLAREQF
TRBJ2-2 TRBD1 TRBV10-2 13 ASRQQGLGTGELF
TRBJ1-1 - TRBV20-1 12 SAPRQDLTFEAF
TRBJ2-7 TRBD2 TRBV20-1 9 SASRGEGPY
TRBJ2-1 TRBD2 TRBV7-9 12 ASSQGLARNEQF
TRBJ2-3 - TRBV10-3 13 AISESTAKADTQY
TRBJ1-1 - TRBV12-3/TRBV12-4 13 ASSLYAGMNTEAF
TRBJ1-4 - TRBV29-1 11 SVVAGSNEKLF
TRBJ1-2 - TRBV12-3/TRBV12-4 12 ASSLALGGYGYT
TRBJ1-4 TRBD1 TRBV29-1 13 SARRTGGVNEKLF
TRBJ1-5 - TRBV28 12 ASSLEEGNQPQH
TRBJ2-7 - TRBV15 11 ATSRVASNEQY
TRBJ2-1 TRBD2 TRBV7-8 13 ASSLASGRYNEQF
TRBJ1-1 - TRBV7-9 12 ASSLEGRATEAF
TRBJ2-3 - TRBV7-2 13 ASSLDLSSIDTQY
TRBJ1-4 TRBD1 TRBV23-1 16 ASSPRQGAGPTNEKLF
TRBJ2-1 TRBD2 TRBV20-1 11 SATSGWYNEQF
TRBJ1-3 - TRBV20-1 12 SARGAAEGNTIY
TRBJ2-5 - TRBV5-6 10 ASSLTTETQY
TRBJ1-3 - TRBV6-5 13 ASRSGRISGNTIY
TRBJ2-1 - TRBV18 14 ASSPILRGVNQMIF
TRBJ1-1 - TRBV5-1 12 ASSLAGRNTEAF
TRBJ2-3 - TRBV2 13 ASSDGLGGTDTQY
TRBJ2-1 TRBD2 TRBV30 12 AWSVLAGDREQF
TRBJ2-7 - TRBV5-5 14 ASSLLGGTSSYEQY